These 24 T cell receptor beta chains were sequenced from one sample in a study of control samples from healthy donors and cancer patients. Here immunoSEQ multiplex PCR was the method, and the copy in TCRdb shows in-frame clones only, minus some. This table holds about 90,000 clones, just over 90% found once. The sequenced material came from blood. These receptors were taken from a woman in her twenties or thirties in good health.

The V and J genes are TRBV4-1 and TRBJ2-1, with 9 nucleotides matching TRBD2. V lost 1 base, J lost 0 bases, and 10 bases stayed unmatched. This CDR3 is built from 19 residues. Germline V lookup: CDR1 MGHRA, CDR2 YSYEKL. The CDR3 DNA follows: TGCGCCAGCAGCCAAGCCCCCACTCTAGCGGGAAGCTCCTACAATGAGCAGTTCTTC. It specifies CASSQAPTLAGSSYNEQFF.

This clone was seen a few times. V and J are TRBV7-9 and TRBJ1-2; no firm D call. The V gene's germline CDR1 is SEHNR and CDR2 FQNEAQ (reference sequence). V was trimmed by 2 bases and J by 4 bases, leaving 11 bases between them. This CDR3 is 14 amino acids long. CDR3 in DNA: TGTGCCAGCAGCTTATCTGGGGATCTCTATGGCTACACCTTC. This sequence encodes CASSLSGDLYGYTF.

The sample holds one count of this clone. This rearrangement joins TRBV3-1 (or the pseudogene TRBV3-2) to TRBJ1-3; unclear D gene. Deletions cut 1 base from V and 1 base from J, with 8 bases between. Germline V gene data show CDR1 as LGHDT and CDR2 as YNNKEL (reference sequence). The CDR3 spans 15 residues. CDR3 DNA sequence: TGTGCCAGCAGCCAAGGACTCCCATCTGGAAACACCATATATTTT. Translating it yields CASSQGLPSGNTIYF.

The J gene is TRBJ2-7, the V gene TRBV7-9, with D tentatively TRBD2 (6 bases). Germline CDR1 reads SEHNR; CDR2 reads FQNEAQ (reference sequence). V was shortened by 1 base and J by 6 bases, with 10 bases between the two germline ends. The CDR3 loop spans 13 amino acids. The DNA for the CDR3 is TGTGCCAGCAGCTTAGATGGGGGGAGCGAGCAGTACTTC. Its translation: CASSLDGGSEQYF.

The chain joins TRBV7-8 to TRBJ2-1; D perhaps matches TRBD1 (6 bases). Trimming took 7 bases from V and 4 from J, leaving 23 bases between them. Germline V gene lookup returns CDR1 SGHVS and CDR2 FQNEAQ. The CDR3 is 17 amino acids. This chain's CDR3 is CASNVRATGSRYNEQFF. The CDR3 DNA sequence: TGTGCCAGCAATGTTCGCGCCACAGGGTCGAGGTACAATGAGCAGTTCTTC. The variable domain in full, with the rest retrieved from reference TRBV7-8 and TRBJ2-1, is GAGVSQSPRYKVAKRGQDVALRCDPISGHVSLFWYQQALGQGPEFLTYFQNEAQLDKSGLPSDRFFAERPEGSVSTLKIQRTQQEDSAVYLCASNVRATGSRYNEQFFGPGTRLTVL.

The chain links TRBV20-1 to TRBJ1-5; 7 bases match TRBD1. Germline V gene sequence: CDR1 DFQATT, CDR2 SNEGSKA (reference sequence). The CDR3 contains 13 residues. Germline trimming cut 3 bases from V and 6 bases from J; bases unmatched to any gene: 5. The CDR3 region is CSASRQGGQPQHF. The CDR3 nucleotides are TGCAGTGCTAGTAGACAGGGAGGTCAGCCCCAGCATTTT.

The genes are TRBV28 and TRBJ1-2; D gene ambiguous. The germline gives CDR1 MDHEN, CDR2 SYDVKM. Trimming removed 6 bases at V and 3 bases at J, with 20 bases between. CDR3 length: 16 residues. The CDR3 is CASRPAAPGGDYGYTF. The CDR3 bases are TGTGCCAGCAGGCCGGCTGCTCCGGGCGGAGACTATGGCTACACCTTC.

The V and J genes are TRBV7-6 and TRBJ1-3; 8 bases match TRBD1. Germline V CDR1 and CDR2: SGHVS, FNYEAQ. The CDR3 runs 14 residues. With 3 bases clipped from V and 4 bases from J, the junction kept 2 bases outside the gene matches. The CDR3 DNA reads TGTGCCAGCAGCTTGACAGGGGAAGGAAACACCATATATTTT. As protein: CASSLTGEGNTIYF.

V usage is TRBV28 and J usage is TRBJ1-1; D is unclear. The CDR3 has 10 residues. Trimming stripped 4 bases from V and 14 bases from J, with 11 bases between. Germline V lookup: CDR1 MDHEN, CDR2 SYDVKM. The chain's CDR3 is CASSSGGHFF. Written as DNA, the CDR3 is TGTGCCAGCAGTTCAGGAGGGCACTTCTTT.

The rearrangement uses TRBV6-2 or TRBV6-3 and TRBJ2-7; 7 bases are a match to TRBD1. V shed 5 bases and J 4 bases; nucleotides not matched to a gene: 8. Germline V gene sequence: CDR1 MNHEY, CDR2 SVGEGT. This CDR3 contains 14 residues. The CDR3 loop is CASSTGTEVYEQYF. The CDR3 DNA reads TGTGCCAGCAGTACCGGGACAGAAGTTTACGAGCAGTACTTC.

The chain is built from TRBV19 and TRBJ1-5; 7 positions agree with TRBD1. The V segment lost 5 bases and the J segment 0 bases; nucleotides outside the gene matches: 1. CDR3 size: 14 residues. CDR1 LNHDA and CDR2 SQIVND come from the germline V gene (reference sequence). CDR3 protein: CASSRQGSNQPQHF. Here the CDR3 DNA reads TGTGCCAGTAGTCGACAGGGTAGCAATCAGCCCCAGCATTTT.

The chain has TRBV2 and TRBJ1-2, with TRBD1 matching over 7 bases. V lost 1 base to trimming and J lost 5 bases; unmatched junction nucleotides: 1. The CDR3 runs to 13 residues. CDR1 is SNHLY, CDR2 FYNNEI, per germline. Here the CDR3 reads CASSEGGQYGYTF. CDR3 nucleotide sequence: TGTGCCAGCAGTGAAGGGGGACAGTATGGCTACACCTTC.

V gene TRBV5-4 combines with J gene TRBJ2-2, with TRBD2 matching 11 bases. J lost 7 bases, V lost 4 bases, and 15 bases had no gene match. This CDR3 is built from 18 residues. Germline values: CDR1 SGHNT, CDR2 YYREEE (reference sequence). CDR3: CASSLPPGLAEVDGELFF. The CDR3 bases are TGTGCCAGCAGCCTACCTCCGGGACTAGCGGAGGTAGACGGGGAGCTGTTTTTT.

A word on this clone: This sample also contains other DNA sequences that code for the same CDR3. This sequence joins TRBV4-1 and TRBJ2-5; unclear D gene. Germline-derived CDR1 and CDR2 are MGHRA and YSYEKL. The germline V and J ends were trimmed by 0 bases and 1 base, with 6 bases remaining between them. The CDR3 runs 14 residues. The CDR3 reads CASSQEGRQETQYF. For the CDR3, the DNA is TGCGCCAGCAGCCAAGAGGGCCGCCAAGAGACCCAGTACTTC.

The chain has TRBV18 and TRBJ1-1, with 8 bases fitting TRBD1. Trimming took 5 bases from V and 1 from J; bases not matched to a gene: 9. The CDR3 is 16 residues long. Germline assignment: CDR1 KGHSH and CDR2 LQKENI. In DNA, the CDR3 is TGTGCCAGCTCAGCCGCCGACAGGGGCTGGAACACTGAAGCTTTCTTT. Encoded protein: CASSAADRGWNTEAFF.

The chain joins TRBV9 to TRBJ1-3; a weak D match, TRBD1 (6 bases). Germline-derived CDR1 and CDR2 are SGDLS and YYNGEE. The CDR3 contains 17 residues. Trimming left V 0 bases short and J 3 bases short, with 16 bases between. This CDR3 is CASSVASWGQGGNTIYF. The CDR3 region has the DNA TGTGCCAGCAGCGTAGCTTCGTGGGGGCAAGGTGGAAACACCATATATTTT.

The chain recombines TRBV19 with TRBJ2-7; D is possibly TRBD2 (6 bases). V shed 5 bases and J shed 4 bases, with 24 bases lying between them. Germline CDR1 reads LNHDA; CDR2 reads SQIVND (reference sequence). CDR3 length equals 17 residues. CDR3 sequence (DNA): TGTGCCAGTAGTGGGAGAGGGACTTGGGGTGGAGGTTACGAGCAGTACTTC. This sequence encodes CASSGRGTWGGGYEQYF.

V is TRBV7-9 and J is TRBJ2-7; perhaps TRBD1 as D (6 bases). V was trimmed by 5 bases and J by 0 bases, leaving 8 bases between them. From germline, CDR1 is SEHNR and CDR2 FQNEAQ (reference sequence). The CDR3 length is 13 residues. This CDR3 reads CASSDRISYEQYF. The CDR3 region has the DNA TGTGCCAGCAGCGACAGGATCTCCTACGAGCAGTACTTC.

This clone was observed once. V is TRBV6-1 and J is TRBJ1-6, with TRBD1 as a possible D gene (5 bases). Germline-derived CDR1 and CDR2 are MNHNS and SASEGT. This CDR3 contains 15 residues. V was trimmed by 1 base and J by 9 bases, leaving 13 bases between them. CDR3: CASSEEGSTVSPLHF. For the CDR3, the DNA is TGTGCCAGCAGTGAAGAGGGGAGTACCGTTTCACCCCTCCACTTT.

The V gene is TRBV5-4, the J gene TRBJ2-7, with 7 bases aligning to TRBD2. V lost 4 bases and J lost 4; bases outside the gene matches: 11. Germline V gene lookup returns CDR1 SGHNT and CDR2 YYREEE (reference sequence). The CDR3 has 15 residues. CDR3 nucleotide sequence: TGTGCCAGCAGCCCGACCGGACTAGGGTCGTACGAGCAGTACTTC. Amino acids: CASSPTGLGSYEQYF.

The V call is TRBV21-1, the J call TRBJ1-4; no check of the table's D call, TRBD1, against the DNA was made. TRBV21-1 corresponds to a pseudogene. This CDR3 spans 19 amino acids. The CDR3 DNA follows: TGTGCCAGCAGCACCTGGGCAGGGACAGGGGGCAGGTCTAATGAAAAACTGTTTTTT. Translation gives CASSTWAGTGGRSNEKLFF.

V usage is TRBV6-5 and J usage is TRBJ1-2; unclear D gene. Trimming took 6 bases from V and 6 from J, leaving 11 bases between them. The germline gives CDR1 MNHEY, CDR2 SVGAGI. This CDR3 has 12 amino acids. In DNA, the CDR3 is TGTGCCAGCAGCTATAACGGGGATGGCTACACCTTC. Its protein product is CASSYNGDGYTF.

This clone was detected once. This sequence joins TRBV6-5 and TRBJ1-1, with a tentative D call TRBD1 (5 bases). Germline CDR1 and CDR2: MNHEY and SVGAGI. Between the trimmed V and J ends, which lost 11 bases and 1 base, there was a span of 14 bases. This CDR3 is 13 amino acids long. This chain's CDR3 is CALQALRNTEAFF. The CDR3, as DNA: TGTGCCCTACAGGCCTTAAGGAACACTGAAGCTTTCTTT.

The chain carries TRBV2 and TRBJ1-5; D gene unclear. V lost 7 bases and J 4 bases, leaving 11 bases between the germline ends. This CDR3 contains 13 residues. Germline V gives CDR1 SNHLY, CDR2 FYNNEI. The CDR3 loop is CASTKTGNQPQHF. Written as DNA, the CDR3 is TGTGCCAGCACCAAAACCGGGAATCAGCCCCAGCATTTT. The full variable domain, rest sourced from reference TRBV2 and TRBJ1-5, is EPEVTQTPSHQVTQMGQEVILRCVPISNHLYFYWYRQILGQKVEFLVSFYNNEISEKSEIFDDQFSVERPDGSNFTLKIRSTKLEDSAMYFCASTKTGNQPQHFGDGTRLSIL.